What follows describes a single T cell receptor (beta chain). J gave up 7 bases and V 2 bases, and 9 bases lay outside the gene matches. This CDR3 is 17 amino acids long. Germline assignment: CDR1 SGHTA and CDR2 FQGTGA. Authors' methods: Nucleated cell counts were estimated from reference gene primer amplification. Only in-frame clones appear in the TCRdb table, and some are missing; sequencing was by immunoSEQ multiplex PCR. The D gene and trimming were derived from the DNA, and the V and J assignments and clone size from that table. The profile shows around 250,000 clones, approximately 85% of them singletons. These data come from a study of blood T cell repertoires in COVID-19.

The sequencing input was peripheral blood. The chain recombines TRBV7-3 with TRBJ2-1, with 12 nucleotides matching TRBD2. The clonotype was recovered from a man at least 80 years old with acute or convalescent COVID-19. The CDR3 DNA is TGTGCCAGCAGCTTAGATGCGACTAGCGGGAGAGTAAATGAGCAGTTCTTC. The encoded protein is CASSLDATSGRVNEQFF.